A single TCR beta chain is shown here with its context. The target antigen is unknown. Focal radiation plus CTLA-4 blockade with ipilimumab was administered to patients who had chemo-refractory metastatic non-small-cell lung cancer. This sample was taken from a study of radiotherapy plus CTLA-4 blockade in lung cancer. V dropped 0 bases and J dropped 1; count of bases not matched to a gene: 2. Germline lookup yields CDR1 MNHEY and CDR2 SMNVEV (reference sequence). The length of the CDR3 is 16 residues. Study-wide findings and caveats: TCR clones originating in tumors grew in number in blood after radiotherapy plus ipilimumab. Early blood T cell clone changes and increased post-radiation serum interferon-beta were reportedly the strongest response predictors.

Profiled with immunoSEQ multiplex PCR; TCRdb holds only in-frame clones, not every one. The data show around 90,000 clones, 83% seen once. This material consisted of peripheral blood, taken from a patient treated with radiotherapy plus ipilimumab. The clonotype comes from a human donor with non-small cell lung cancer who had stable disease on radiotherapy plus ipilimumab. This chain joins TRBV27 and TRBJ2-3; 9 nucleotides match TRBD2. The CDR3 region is CASSLSRLAGTDTQYF. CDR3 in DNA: TGTGCCAGCAGTTTATCCAGACTAGCGGGCACAGATACGCAGTATTTT.